This T cell receptor (beta chain) was retrieved from a study of CD8 T cells in Susac syndrome. TCR beta sequences were obtained from blood CD8+ and CD4+ T cells. Stable or active relapsing-remitting multiple sclerosis, untreated and meeting revised McDonald criteria, defined the controls. The CD8+ and CD4+ T cells were isolated magnetically using a negative isolation approach, whereas the TEMRA cells were enriched by FACS. Random hexamers were used to reverse transcribe an amount of 0.5 to 1 ug RNA. TCRdb analysed the immunoSEQ multiplex PCR reads with MiXCR anew, one entry per CDR3 protein. The sample carries 160,000 or so distinct CDR3 sequences, approximately 94% recorded once. With V trimmed by 4 bases and J by 7 bases, 11 bases remained unmatched. The CDR3 length is 16 residues. Germline CDR1 and CDR2: GTSNPN and SVGIG (reference sequence).

Sequencing used CD4+ T cells from PBMCs. This TCR was recovered from a human donor with multiple sclerosis. The chain links TRBV30 to TRBJ2-2; 11 bases are shared with TRBD2. The CDR3 is CAWNSIAGGMGGELFF. The CDR3 DNA reads as TGTGCCTGGAATTCCATAGCGGGAGGGATGGGCGGGGAGCTGTTTTTT. Full variable domain (missing parts from reference TRBV30 and TRBJ2-2): SQTIHQWPATLVQPVGSPLSLECTVEGTSNPNLYWYRQAAGRGLQLLFYSVGIGQISSEVPQNLSASRPQDRQFILSSKKLLLSDSGFYLCAWNSIAGGMGGELFFGEGSRLTVL.